Below, 20 T cell receptor beta chains from the same sample are listed, as sequenced in a study of STAT5B mutations in CD4+ large granular lymphocyte leukemia. Only in-frame clones appear in the TCRdb table, and some are missing; sequencing was by immunoSEQ multiplex PCR. The sample yields approximately 20,000 clones, roughly 80% seen once. Material: CD4+ T cells from blood buffy coats. The receptors were gathered from a human donor in good health.

V usage is TRBV10-3 and J usage is TRBJ2-3; 7 bases align to TRBD1. V was clipped by 5 bases and J by 3 bases; unmatched bases: 8. Germline-derived CDR1 and CDR2 are ENHRY and SYGVKD. The CDR3 is 15 amino acids. CDR3 sequence reads: CAISLTGKVTDTQYF. The DNA for the CDR3 is TGTGCCATCAGTTTGACAGGGAAAGTGACAGATACGCAGTATTTT.

This clone appeared a single time. The CDR3 is CASSLSTDTQYF. In DNA, the CDR3 is TGTGCCAGCAGCCTTAGCACAGATACGCAGTATTTT. The chain recombines TRBV9 with TRBJ2-3; no definite D call. CDR3 length: 12 residues. Germline-derived CDR1 and CDR2 are SGDLS and YYNGEE. Deletions cut 4 bases from V and 0 bases from J, with 3 bases between.

The chain recombines TRBV5-1 with TRBJ2-7; TRBD1 aligns across 9 bases. The germline V gene encodes CDR1 SGHRS and CDR2 YFSETQ. The J segment lost 3 bases and the V segment lost 4 bases, leaving 8 bases of the junction unmatched. The CDR3 loop spans 15 amino acids. CDR3 DNA sequence: TGCGCCAGCAGCCCCCGGACAGGGGACCTCTACGAGCAGTACTTC. This codes for CASSPRTGDLYEQYF.

The table lists this clone with a count of one. This rearrangement joins TRBV7-2 to TRBJ1-5, with D tentatively TRBD1 (5 bases). V gave up 2 bases and J gave up 5 bases, with 10 bases separating them. The germline gives CDR1 SGHTA, CDR2 FQGNSA. CDR3 length equals 14 residues. CDR3 residues: CASSLTQGHQPQHF. For the CDR3, the DNA is TGTGCCAGCAGCTTAACCCAGGGCCATCAGCCCCAGCATTTT.

This chain connects TRBV11-1 to TRBJ2-2; no reliable D call. There are 15 residues in the CDR3. Germline V lookup: CDR1 SGHAT, CDR2 FQDESV (reference sequence). The V end was cut by 3 bases, the J end by 5 bases, with 13 bases between. The CDR3 sequence: CASSFSALRTGELFF. CDR3 DNA: TGTGCCAGCAGCTTTTCCGCTCTCCGGACCGGGGAGCTGTTTTTT.

The rearrangement links TRBV7-9 to TRBJ2-1, with TRBD2 identical over 12 bases. The length of the CDR3 is 17 residues. Germline values: CDR1 SEHNR, CDR2 FQNEAQ (reference sequence). Unmatched junction bases numbered 9, after V lost 5 bases and J lost 4 bases. The CDR3 reads CASSPRPTSGGYNEQFF. For the CDR3, the DNA is TGTGCCAGCAGCCCCCGCCCGACTAGCGGGGGATACAATGAGCAGTTCTTC. Full variable domain (missing parts from reference TRBV7-9 and TRBJ2-1): DTGVSQNPRHKITKRGQNVTFRCDPISEHNRLYWYRQTLGQGPEFLTYFQNEAQLEKSRLLSDRFSAERPKGSFSTLEIQRTEQGDSAMYLCASSPRPTSGGYNEQFFGPGTRLTVL.

This clone was recorded only once. V and J are TRBV7-2 and TRBJ2-1; 11 bases align to TRBD2. CDR1 is SGHTA, CDR2 FQGNSA, per germline. The CDR3 spans 15 residues. Unmatched junction bases numbered 3, after V lost 5 bases and J lost 3 bases. The CDR3 here is CASSPGLAVYNEQFF. The CDR3 bases are TGTGCCAGCAGCCCGGGACTAGCGGTCTACAATGAGCAGTTCTTC.

In its sample, this clone was seen a few times. The chain uses TRBV27 and TRBJ2-6, with D possibly matching TRBD2 (6 bases). Germline values: CDR1 MNHEY, CDR2 SMNVEV (reference sequence). The CDR3 runs to 15 residues. V lost 4 bases, J lost 2 bases, and 9 bases lay in between. In DNA form, the CDR3 reads TGTGCCAGCAGTTCTGGAGGGGCTGGGGCCAACGTCCTGACTTTC. Translating gives CASSSGGAGANVLTF.

The chain recombines TRBV19 with TRBJ2-5; tentatively, D is TRBD1 (6 bases). In germline, CDR1 is LNHDA, CDR2 SQIVND (reference sequence). The CDR3 runs to 15 residues. V lost 3 bases and J lost 1, with 12 bases in between. The CDR3 region is CASSIRGPGQETQYF. The CDR3 coding sequence is TGTGCCAGTAGTATCAGGGGCCCCGGCCAAGAGACCCAGTACTTC.

This chain uses TRBV19 with TRBJ1-2, with D maybe TRBD1 (6 bases). The V gene lost 5 bases and the J gene lost 7 bases, with 20 bases spanning the gap. Germline V gene data show CDR1 as LNHDA and CDR2 as SQIVND (reference sequence). The CDR3 is 15 amino acids. The CDR3 protein is CASSPARGALGGYTF. CDR3 DNA: TGTGCCAGTAGTCCTGCCAGGGGCGCTTTAGGTGGCTACACCTTC.

A few counts support this clone. The chain employs TRBV4-2 and TRBJ2-6; 7 bases are a match to TRBD1. This CDR3 comprises 16 residues. Germline-derived CDR1 and CDR2 are LGHNA and YNFKEQ. J gave up 0 bases and V 4 bases, and 3 bases lay outside the gene matches. CDR3 DNA sequence: TGTGCCAGCAGCCGGGACAGTTACTCTGGGGCCAACGTCCTGACTTTC. It encodes CASSRDSYSGANVLTF.

V and J are TRBV7-8 and TRBJ1-5; 9 bases agree with TRBD1. This CDR3 region has 13 residues. The germline V gene has CDR1 SGHVS and CDR2 FQNEAQ. With 4 bases clipped from V and 7 bases from J, the junction kept 2 bases outside the gene matches. The CDR3 coding sequence is TGTGCCAGCAGCTCGGACAGGGGCCAGCCCCAGCATTTT. It encodes CASSSDRGQPQHF.

CDR3 DNA: TGTGCCATCAGTGAGTCAGGGACTAGCCAGGAGACCCAGTACTTC. Its translation: CAISESGTSQETQYF. The chain uses TRBV10-3 and TRBJ2-5; 9 positions match TRBD2. CDR1 ENHRY and CDR2 SYGVKD come from the germline V gene. J gave up 5 bases and V 0 bases, and 4 bases lay outside the gene matches. The CDR3 is made up of 15 amino acids.

The V gene is TRBV28, the J gene TRBJ1-5, with a tentative D call TRBD1 (6 bases). CDR1 is MDHEN, CDR2 SYDVKM, per germline. Trimming stripped 3 bases from V and 4 bases from J, with 10 bases between. The CDR3 covers 14 residues. CDR3 protein: CASSFLGGNQPQHF. DNA for the CDR3: TGTGCCAGCAGTTTTTTAGGGGGTAATCAGCCCCAGCATTTT. Looking up the rest from reference TRBV28 and TRBJ1-5 gives the full variable domain: DVKVTQSSRYLVKRTGEKVFLECVQDMDHENMFWYRQDPGLGLRLIYFSYDVKMKEKGDIPEGYSVSREKKERFSLILESASTNQTSMYLCASSFLGGNQPQHFGDGTRLSIL.

The rearrangement joins TRBV10-3 to TRBJ1-3; no firm D call. With 0 bases removed from V and 0 bases from J, the gap between germline ends came to 9 bases. The CDR3 contains 16 residues. Germline V gene sequence: CDR1 ENHRY, CDR2 SYGVKD. CDR3 nucleotide sequence: TGTGCCATCAGTGAGTCCGGAGGACTCTCTGGAAACACCATATATTTT. Translating it yields CAISESGGLSGNTIYF.

This clone has only a few counts. The chain has TRBV5-1 and TRBJ1-1; possibly TRBD1 for D (6 bases). In germline, CDR1 is SGHRS, CDR2 YFSETQ. V was clipped by 4 bases and J by 1 base, with 11 bases between them. The CDR3 is 14 residues long. The CDR3 loop reads CASSLQGGNTEAFF. The CDR3 region has the DNA TGCGCCAGCAGCCTACAGGGAGGGAACACTGAAGCTTTCTTT.

This chain links TRBV25-1 with TRBJ1-4, with 7 positions matching TRBD1. The V gene end was trimmed by 5 bases and the J gene end by 8 bases; junction bases not matched to a gene: 8. The CDR3 length is 14 residues. Germline-derived CDR1 and CDR2 are MGHDK and SYGVNS. The CDR3 sequence: CASSRAGGGEKLFF. In DNA, the CDR3 is TGTGCCAGCAGTCGGGCAGGGGGAGGGGAAAAACTGTTTTTT.

The V call is TRBV6-1, the J call TRBJ2-5; D is possibly TRBD2 (6 bases). CDR3 length: 13 residues. Deletions cut 5 bases from V and 4 bases from J, with 11 bases between. CDR1 is MNHNS, CDR2 SASEGT, per germline. The CDR3 protein is CASSIGSGETQYF. CDR3 coding DNA: TGTGCCAGCAGTATAGGTAGCGGAGAGACCCAGTACTTC.

The rearrangement links TRBV7-6 to TRBJ2-3; the match to TRBD2 covers 7 bases. Germline V gene data show CDR1 as SGHVS and CDR2 as FNYEAQ. J gave up 2 bases and V 4 bases, and 6 bases lay outside the gene matches. The CDR3 extends over 15 amino acids. The CDR3 protein is CASSSGLGNTDTQYF. DNA of the CDR3: TGTGCCAGCAGCTCTGGACTAGGCAACACAGATACGCAGTATTTT.

The chain uses TRBV6-6 and TRBJ2-2; D gene ambiguous. Germline CDR1 and CDR2: MNHNY and SVGAGI (reference sequence). Deletions cut 4 bases from V and 1 base from J, with 1 base between. CDR3 length: 12 amino acids. For the CDR3, the DNA is TGTGCCAGCAGTTTGAACACCGGGGAGCTGTTTTTT. Its protein is CASSLNTGELFF.